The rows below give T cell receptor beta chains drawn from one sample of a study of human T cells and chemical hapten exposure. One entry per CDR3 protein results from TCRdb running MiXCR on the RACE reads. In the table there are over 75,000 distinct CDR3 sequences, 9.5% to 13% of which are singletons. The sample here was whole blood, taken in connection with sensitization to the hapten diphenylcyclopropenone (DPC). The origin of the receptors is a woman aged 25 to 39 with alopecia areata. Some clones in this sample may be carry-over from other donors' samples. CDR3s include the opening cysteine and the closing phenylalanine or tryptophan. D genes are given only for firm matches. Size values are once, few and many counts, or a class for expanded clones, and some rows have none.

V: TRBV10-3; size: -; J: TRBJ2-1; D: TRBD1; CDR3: CATTGQGVNEQFF; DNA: TGTGCCACCACGGGACAGGGGGTCAATGAGCAGTTCTTC
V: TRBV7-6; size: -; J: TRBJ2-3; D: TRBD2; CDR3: CASSPGFSGTSTDTQYF; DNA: TGTGCCAGCAGCCCAGGGTTTAGCGGGACAAGCACAGATACGCAGTATTTT
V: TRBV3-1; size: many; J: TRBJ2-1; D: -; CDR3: CASSQARGSHNEQFF; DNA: TGTGCCAGCAGCCAAGCTAGGGGCAGCCACAATGAGCAGTTCTTC
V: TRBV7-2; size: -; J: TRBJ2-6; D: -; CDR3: CASSPYGANVLTF; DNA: TGTGCCAGCAGCCCATACGGGGCCAACGTCCTGACTTTC
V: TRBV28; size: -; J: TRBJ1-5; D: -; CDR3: CASSQGGDSNQPQHF; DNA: TGTGCCAGCAGTCAGGGAGGGGATAGCAATCAGCCCCAGCATTTT
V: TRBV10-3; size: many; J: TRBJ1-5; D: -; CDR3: CAISESTREPQHF; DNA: TGTGCCATCAGTGAGTCGACCCGGGAGCCCCAGCATTTT
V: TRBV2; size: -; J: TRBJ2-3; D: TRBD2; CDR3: CASKVSGTADTQYF; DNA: TGTGCCAGCAAAGTCAGCGGGACGGCAGATACGCAGTATTTT
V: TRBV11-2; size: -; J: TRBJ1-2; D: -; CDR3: CASRTTGRRLAGYTF; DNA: TGTGCCAGCAGAACTACGGGACGGAGACTGGCTGGCTACACCTTC
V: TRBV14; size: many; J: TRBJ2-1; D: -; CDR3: CASSQWGIVEQFF; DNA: TGTGCCAGCAGCCAATGGGGAATTGTTGAGCAGTTCTTC
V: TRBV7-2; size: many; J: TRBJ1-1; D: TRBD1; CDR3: CASTPTGGNTEAFF; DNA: TGTGCCAGCACCCCCACAGGGGGCAACACTGAAGCTTTCTTT
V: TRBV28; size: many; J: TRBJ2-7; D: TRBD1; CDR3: CASSYPGQSYEQYF; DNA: TGTGCCAGCAGTTACCCGGGACAGTCCTACGAGCAGTACTTC